A single sample gave rise to the 5 T cell receptor beta chains below, sequenced in a study of blood T cell repertoires in COVID-19. Clones were read by immunoSEQ multiplex PCR, and TCRdb kept only the in-frame ones, dropping some. The data show 150,000 to 200,000 clones, roughly 88% seen once. The specimen was peripheral blood. The receptor source for this set is a man older than 75 with COVID-19, enrolled during active disease.

This chain links TRBV5-6 with TRBJ1-1; the D gene is possibly TRBD1 (6 bases). The CDR3 runs 15 residues. Trimming pared 4 bases from V and 1 base from J, leaving 14 bases between. The germline V gene has CDR1 SGHDT and CDR2 YYEEEE. For the CDR3, the DNA is TGTGCCAGCAGCGACGGACAGATTGGGAACACTGAAGCTTTCTTT. Protein: CASSDGQIGNTEAFF.

This sequence joins TRBV5-1 and TRBJ1-1; weak D call: TRBD1 (5 bases). Germline V CDR1 and CDR2: SGHRS, YFSETQ. The CDR3 has 15 residues. V was clipped by 0 bases and J by 3 bases, with 12 bases between them. The DNA for the CDR3 is TGCGCCAGCAGCTTGGTTGCAGGGTCGTACACTGAAGCTTTCTTT. Translated, it gives CASSLVAGSYTEAFF.

The chain combines TRBV7-2 with TRBJ2-4; D is perhaps TRBD1 (5 bases). Germline V gives CDR1 SGHTA, CDR2 FQGNSA. The ends were cut back, 5 bases at V and 9 bases at J, with 11 bases in the middle. CDR3 length: 12 residues. Written as DNA, the CDR3 is TGTGCCAGCAGCCTAGGAAGGGGCATTCAGTACTTC. Translation: CASSLGRGIQYF.

This sequence joins TRBV7-2 and TRBJ1-2; 7 bases fit TRBD1. From germline, CDR1 is SGHTA and CDR2 FQGNSA. This CDR3 has 12 residues. V lost 5 bases, J lost 7 bases, and 4 bases stayed unmatched. This chain's CDR3 is CASSPDRAGYTF. DNA for the CDR3: TGTGCCAGCAGCCCAGACAGGGCTGGCTACACCTTC.

The rearrangement joins TRBV7-3 to TRBJ2-2, with a possible D match to TRBD1 (6 bases). The germline CDR1 and CDR2 sequences are SGHTA and FQGTGA. This CDR3 contains 16 residues. V lost 3 bases and J 3 bases, leaving 14 bases between the germline ends. CDR3 protein: CASSFGQSKDTGELFF. The CDR3 DNA follows: TGTGCCAGCAGCTTCGGACAGAGCAAGGACACCGGGGAGCTGTTTTTT.